Below, 13 T cell receptor beta chains from the same sample are listed, as sequenced in a study of blood T cell repertoires in COVID-19. Data came from immunoSEQ multiplex PCR; TCRdb stores just in-frame clones and leaves some out. The data show about 150,000 clones, roughly 90% seen once. Input material: PBMCs or T cells enriched from blood (not recorded which). These receptors all come from a woman between 50 and 59 years old who had recovered from COVID-19.

V usage is TRBV19 and J usage is TRBJ2-7; D is possibly TRBD2 (5 bases). The germline V and J ends were trimmed by 10 bases and 0 bases, with 16 bases remaining between them. This CDR3 spans 14 amino acids. Germline CDR1 LNHDA, CDR2 SQIVND (reference sequence). In DNA, the CDR3 is TGTGCCATACGACGGACTTCGAGCTCCTACGAGCAGTACTTC. This encodes CAIRRTSSSYEQYF.

In this sample, this clone turned up once. The rearrangement links TRBV19 to TRBJ2-3; D remains unclear. Per germline, CDR1 LNHDA and CDR2 SQIVND (reference sequence). The CDR3 covers 13 residues. V was shortened by 6 bases and J by 1 base, with 8 bases between the two germline ends. Here the CDR3 reads CASRNQGTDTQYF. In DNA form, the CDR3 reads TGTGCCAGTAGGAACCAGGGCACAGATACGCAGTATTTT.

CDR3 in amino acids: CASSSSRVTEAFF. The CDR3 bases are TGTGCCAGCAGCTCGTCCCGGGTCACTGAAGCTTTCTTT. The chain joins TRBV11-3 to TRBJ1-1; D remains ambiguous. V shed 4 bases and J shed 4 bases, with 10 bases lying between them. Germline assignment: CDR1 SGHNT and CDR2 YENEEA. This CDR3 spans 13 amino acids.

A single count supports this clone. The chain employs TRBV11-1 and TRBJ2-2, with TRBD1 identical over 11 bases. CDR1 is SGHAT, CDR2 FQDESV, per germline (reference sequence). The V segment lost 6 bases and the J segment 7 bases; nucleotides outside the gene matches: 4. This CDR3 spans 14 amino acids. CDR3 sequence (DNA): TGTGCCAGCAGAGGACAGGGGGCCTTCGGGGAGCTGTTTTTT. Its translation: CASRGQGAFGELFF.

The V call is TRBV27, the J call TRBJ2-7; D is possibly TRBD2 (5 bases). Trimming removed 6 bases from V and 0 bases from J, with 15 bases in between. CDR3 length: 15 residues. The germline V gene has CDR1 MNHEY and CDR2 SMNVEV (reference sequence). The CDR3 loop is CASRRNLEASYEQYF. The CDR3 nucleotides read TGTGCCAGCAGGCGGAATTTGGAGGCCTCCTACGAGCAGTACTTC.

Here the CDR3 reads CASSRGLAGTLQDTQYF. In DNA form, the CDR3 reads TGTGCCAGCAGCCGAGGACTAGCGGGGACCCTTCAAGATACGCAGTATTTT. The J gene is TRBJ2-3, the V gene TRBV7-8; 12 positions agree with TRBD2. Trimming took 5 bases from V and 5 from J; bases not matched to a gene: 11. The CDR3 is 17 amino acids. The germline V gene encodes CDR1 SGHVS and CDR2 FQNEAQ.

The chain combines TRBV7-2 with TRBJ1-2; 7 bases agree with TRBD1. Germline loops: CDR1 SGHTA, CDR2 FQGNSA. The CDR3 length is 14 residues. With 5 bases clipped from V and 7 bases from J, the junction kept 10 bases outside the gene matches. This CDR3 reads CASSTGSTGTGYTF. Here the CDR3 DNA reads TGTGCCAGCAGCACAGGATCGACAGGGACTGGCTACACCTTC.

Comment on this clone: Other nucleotide sequences from this sample produce the same CDR3. This chain links TRBV12-3 or TRBV12-4 with TRBJ1-5; D might be TRBD1 (6 bases). V gave up 6 bases and J gave up 2 bases, with 8 bases separating them. CDR3 size: 13 residues. Written as DNA, the CDR3 is TGTGCCAGCAGCTACAGGGGCAATCAGCCCCAGCATTTT. As protein: CASSYRGNQPQHF.

The V gene is TRBV28, the J gene TRBJ1-2; 12 bases fit TRBD1. Germline V gene data show CDR1 as MDHEN and CDR2 as SYDVKM. Trimming took 5 bases from V and 7 from J; bases not matched to a gene: 5. The CDR3 contains 14 residues. CDR3 DNA sequence: TGTGCCAGCAGTGGGACAGGGGGCGCCTTTGGCTACACCTTC. Its protein product is CASSGTGGAFGYTF.

The chain carries TRBV7-2 and TRBJ1-5; D gene unclear. V lost 3 bases and J 0 bases, leaving 9 bases between the germline ends. The CDR3 consists of 15 residues. Germline V gives CDR1 SGHTA, CDR2 FQGNSA. The CDR3 spells CASSLSGYSNQPQHF. CDR3 DNA: TGTGCCAGCAGCTTGAGCGGGTATAGCAATCAGCCCCAGCATTTT. The complete variable domain, with remaining parts taken from reference TRBV7-2 and TRBJ1-5, reads GAGVSQSPSNKVTEKGKDVELRCDPISGHTALYWYRQSLGQGLEFLIYFQGNSAPDKSGLPSDRFSAERTGGSVSTLTIQRTQQEDSAVYLCASSLSGYSNQPQHFGDGTRLSIL.

This clone was seen a single time. CDR3 region: CASSWIPTGHLNSPLHF. CDR3 in DNA: TGCGCCAGCAGCTGGATACCGACGGGACACTTGAATTCACCCCTCCACTTT. This sequence joins TRBV5-1 and TRBJ1-6, with D perhaps matching TRBD1 (6 bases). The CDR3 consists of 17 residues. CDR1 is SGHRS, CDR2 YFSETQ, per germline. The V and J ends lost 3 bases and 7 bases respectively, with 20 bases between them. The full variable domain, completed using reference TRBV5-1 and TRBJ1-6, is KAGVTQTPRYLIKTRGQQVTLSCSPISGHRSVSWYQQTPGQGLQFLFEYFSETQRNKGNFPGRFSGRQFSNSRSEMNVSTLELGDSALYLCASSWIPTGHLNSPLHFGNGTRLTVT.

The DNA for the CDR3 is TGTGCCAGCAGCGTGGGGTCTCCGGGGGACGGGGAGCTGTTTTTT. Its translation: CASSVGSPGDGELFF. V gene TRBV7-2 combines with J gene TRBJ2-2; TRBD2 is a possible D gene (6 bases). V was trimmed by 5 bases and J by 7 bases, leaving 17 bases between them. Germline lookup yields CDR1 SGHTA and CDR2 FQGNSA. This CDR3 has 15 residues.

V usage is TRBV7-2 and J usage is TRBJ1-4; 9 bases are shared with TRBD1. Trimming at V came to 4 bases and at J to 8 bases, leaving 2 bases not matched to a gene. The germline CDR1 and CDR2 sequences are SGHTA and FQGNSA. This CDR3 contains 13 residues. CDR3: CASSWTGDEKLFF. The CDR3 nucleotides read TGTGCCAGCAGCTGGACAGGGGACGAAAAACTGTTTTTT.